One sample yielded the 15 T cell receptor beta chains listed below, sequenced in a study of CD8 T cells in Susac syndrome. An amount of RNA that ranged from roughly 0.45 to 1 ug was reverse transcribed with random hexamers. Each CDR3 protein is one row after TCRdb ran MiXCR on the immunoSEQ multiplex PCR reads. The sample consists of about 300,000 distinct CDR3 sequences, around nine tenths of them appearing once. The material sequenced was CD8+ T cells from PBMCs. These receptor sequences come from a human donor with multiple sclerosis.

This chain links TRBV25-1 with TRBJ2-6, with a possible D match to TRBD1 (5 bases). The CDR3 extends over 18 amino acids. Trimming removed 0 bases from V and 2 bases from J, with 14 bases in between. Per the germline V gene, CDR1 is MGHDK and CDR2 is SYGVNS. The CDR3 loop is CASSEYPAGPPGANVLTF. The DNA of the CDR3 is TGTGCCAGCAGTGAATATCCTGCAGGGCCTCCTGGGGCCAACGTCCTGACTTTC. Filled out from reference TRBV25-1 and TRBJ2-6, the complete variable domain reads EADIYQTPRYLVIGTGKKITLECSQTMGHDKMYWYQQDPGMELHLIHYSYGVNSTEKGDLSSESTVSRIRTEHFPLTLESARPSHTSQYLCASSEYPAGPPGANVLTFGAGSRLTVL.

The rearrangement joins TRBV7-6 to TRBJ2-7; maybe TRBD1 (8 bases). Germline values: CDR1 SGHVS, CDR2 FNYEAQ. This CDR3 is built from 16 residues. The V and J ends lost 0 bases and 3 bases respectively, with 15 bases between them. The CDR3 loop is CASSLATGGGFYEQYF. CDR3 bases: TGTGCCAGCAGCTTAGCCACAGGGGGGGGATTCTACGAGCAGTACTTC.

The chain joins TRBV24-1 to TRBJ2-3, with a tentative D call TRBD2 (5 bases). Germline V gives CDR1 KGHDR, CDR2 SFDVKD. The ends were cut back, 6 bases at V and 5 bases at J, with 8 bases in the middle. This CDR3 is 12 amino acids long. CDR3 DNA: TGTGCCACCAGTTACGGGAAAGATACGCAGTATTTT. This sequence encodes CATSYGKDTQYF.

The J gene is TRBJ2-1, the V gene TRBV7-2, with D possibly being TRBD2 (5 bases). The germline V and J ends were trimmed by 0 bases and 8 bases, with 11 bases remaining between them. Looked up from germline, CDR1 is SGHTA and CDR2 is FQGNSA. The CDR3 sequence is 14 residues long. For the CDR3, the DNA is TGTGCCAGCAGCTTAGCCGTGAAGCGGCATGAGCAGTTCTTC. Translated, it gives CASSLAVKRHEQFF.

The chain is built from TRBV28 and TRBJ1-4, with D possibly matching TRBD1 (5 bases). This CDR3 region has 13 residues. CDR1 MDHEN and CDR2 SYDVKM come from the germline V gene. The ends were cut back, 11 bases at V and 5 bases at J, with 15 bases in the middle. The CDR3 bases are TGTGCCCACCAAGGACACCGAAATGAAAAACTGTTTTTT. Protein: CAHQGHRNEKLFF.

V gene TRBV12-3 or TRBV12-4 combines with J gene TRBJ2-7, with a tentative D call TRBD2 (6 bases). V was shortened by 5 bases and J by 2 bases, with 19 bases between the two germline ends. This CDR3 has 16 amino acids. The CDR3 bases are TGTGCCAGCAGTCTCAGGGACTTACGCACCCCCTACGAGCAGTACTTC. Translation gives CASSLRDLRTPYEQYF.

This clonotype was seen only once. J is TRBJ2-1 and V is TRBV9; TRBD2 matches 9 bases. Germline lookup yields CDR1 SGDLS and CDR2 YYNGEE. Germline trimming cut 1 base from V and 6 bases from J; bases unmatched to any gene: 5. This CDR3 contains 15 residues. The CDR3 nucleotides read TGTGCCAGCAGCGTACTCGGGACTAGCCCCAATGAGCAGTTCTTC. Amino acid sequence: CASSVLGTSPNEQFF. Supplemented by reference TRBV9 and TRBJ2-1, the full variable domain reads DSGVTQTPKHLITATGQRVTLRCSPRSGDLSVYWYQQSLDQGLQFLIQYYNGEERAKGNILERFSAQQFPDLHSELNLSSLELGDSALYFCASSVLGTSPNEQFFGPGTRLTVL.

The chain links TRBV29-1 to TRBJ2-1, with D possibly TRBD2 on 6 matching bases. Trimming removed 6 bases at V and 9 bases at J, with 9 bases between. This CDR3 is built from 10 residues. Germline CDR1 and CDR2: SQVTM and ANQGSEA. This chain's CDR3 is CSVFGGEQFF. CDR3 DNA: TGCAGCGTGTTCGGGGGTGAGCAGTTCTTC.

The rearrangement joins TRBV7-3 to TRBJ2-5; D is possibly TRBD2 (6 bases). The V gene lost 3 bases and the J gene lost 4 bases, with 15 bases spanning the gap. The CDR3 totals 15 residues. Germline V gene lookup returns CDR1 SGHTA and CDR2 FQGTGA. CDR3 sequence reads: CASSFFAGGGETQYF. The DNA of the CDR3 is TGTGCCAGCAGCTTTTTCGCCGGGGGAGGAGAGACCCAGTACTTC.

The gene calls are TRBV6-2 or TRBV6-3 and TRBJ2-3; D remains ambiguous. The CDR3 extends over 12 amino acids. V lost 7 bases to trimming and J lost 8 bases, with 13 bases between them. Germline CDR1 and CDR2: MNHEY and SVGEGT. DNA of the CDR3: TGTGCCAGCACTAACTCACCGGTTACGCAGTATTTT. This encodes CASTNSPVTQYF.

The V call is TRBV15, the J call TRBJ1-5; tentatively, D is TRBD1 (5 bases). The CDR3 totals 12 residues. CDR1 LNHNV and CDR2 YYDKDF come from the germline V gene (reference sequence). Between the trimmed V and J ends, which lost 8 bases and 6 bases, there was a span of 11 bases. CDR3 bases: TGTGCCACCCACGACGGGGGTCAGCCCCAGCATTTT. Translation gives CATHDGGQPQHF.

J is TRBJ2-1 and V is TRBV9; 10 bases map to TRBD1. V lost 0 bases, J lost 5 bases, and 5 bases stayed unmatched. CDR1 is SGDLS, CDR2 YYNGEE, per germline. CDR3 length: 16 residues. CDR3 nucleotide sequence: TGTGCCAGCAGCGTAGAGGGACAGGGGAGGGACAATGAGCAGTTCTTC. Translating gives CASSVEGQGRDNEQFF.

The V and J genes are TRBV2 and TRBJ1-5; 7 bases align to TRBD1. CDR3 size: 15 residues. The germline V gene encodes CDR1 SNHLY and CDR2 FYNNEI. The V gene end was trimmed by 1 base and the J gene end by 5 bases; junction bases not matched to a gene: 5. The DNA for the CDR3 is TGTGCCAGCAGTGAAGGGGGCAGGGGGTATCAGCCCCAGCATTTT. It is translated as CASSEGGRGYQPQHF.

With respect to this clonotype: The junction shows a germline mismatch at one end, possibly a read error. The chain uses TRBV7-9 and TRBJ2-5; D gene uncertain. Germline values: CDR1 SEHNR, CDR2 FQNEAQ (reference sequence). The CDR3 runs to 13 residues. The DNA for the CDR3 is TGTGCCAGCAGCTTAGCCCTCCCCCGTTTAGGCAACTTC. Protein sequence: CASSLALPRLGNF.

The CDR3 is CASSFPGTGENEQFF. The CDR3 DNA is TGTGCCAGCAGTTTTCCCGGGACAGGGGAGAATGAGCAGTTCTTC. The V call is TRBV28, the J call TRBJ2-1; 10 bases are shared with TRBD1. The CDR3 is 15 amino acids. Germline lookup yields CDR1 MDHEN and CDR2 SYDVKM. The J segment lost 7 bases and the V segment lost 3 bases, leaving 6 bases of the junction unmatched.